The 2 T cell receptor beta chains listed next were all sequenced from one sample in a study of a mutant IDH1 vaccine in newly diagnosed glioma. Repertoires were generated with immunoSEQ multiplex PCR, while TCRdb's copy carries only in-frame clones and drops some. The sample yields 12,000 or so clones, over 75% seen once. Time point noted: week 5, during vaccination. Vaccination comprised doses that each held 300 ug of mutant IDH1 20-mer peptide, plus topical imiquimod. Their target antigens are unknown. The sequences come from PBMCs, collected from a glioma patient whose treatment included an IDH1 peptide vaccine. The receptor set was obtained from a woman aged 40 to 49 with glioma. Some clones in this sample may be carry-over from other donors' samples.

The V and J genes are TRBV4-1 and TRBJ1-1; D is possibly TRBD1 (6 bases). Per the germline V gene, CDR1 is MGHRA and CDR2 is YSYEKL. Between the trimmed V and J ends, which lost 5 bases and 7 bases, there was a span of 20 bases. CDR3 size: 15 residues. As DNA, the CDR3 is TGCGCCAGCAGCAGCCAGCCCGGACAGACAGTTGAAGCTTTCTTT. It is translated as CASSSQPGQTVEAFF.

The chain employs TRBV27 and TRBJ2-7, with TRBD2 matching over 9 bases. This CDR3 contains 14 residues. The V and J ends lost 2 bases and 3 bases, in that order; junction bases with no gene match: 2. In germline, CDR1 is MNHEY, CDR2 SMNVEV (reference sequence). CDR3 protein: CASSLAGGVYEQYF. DNA of the CDR3: TGTGCCAGCAGTTTAGCGGGAGGGGTCTACGAGCAGTACTTC.